The rows below give T cell receptor beta chains drawn from one sample of a study of blood T cell repertoires in COVID-19. The protocol was immunoSEQ multiplex PCR, while the TCRdb copy is restricted to in-frame clones and leaves out a portion. The sample contains hundreds of thousands of clones, roughly 88% of which appear only once. Sequencing was carried out using PBMCs or T cells enriched from blood (not recorded which). These receptors were collected from a woman in her 30s who had recovered from COVID-19. CDR3s include the opening cysteine and the closing phenylalanine or tryptophan. The order of the fields is clone size, D gene, J gene, V gene, CDR3 protein, CDR3 DNA. A D gene is named only where the DNA matches it firmly. Rows may omit the clone size; those that give it use once, few, many or a size class.

abundance: -
d_gene: -
j_gene: TRBJ1-5
v_gene: TRBV3-1/TRBV3-2
CDR3aa: CASSQESRRQPQHF
CDR3nt: TGTGCCAGCAGCCAAGAGAGCCGGCGGCAGCCCCAGCATTTT

abundance: once
d_gene: TRBD2
j_gene: TRBJ2-7
v_gene: TRBV10-3
CDR3aa: CAISESSSGNYEQYF
CDR3nt: TGTGCCATCAGTGAGTCTTCTAGCGGGAACTACGAGCAGTACTTC

abundance: few
d_gene: -
j_gene: TRBJ2-1
v_gene: TRBV11-3
CDR3aa: CASSLRNEQFF
CDR3nt: TGTGCCAGCAGCTTACGTAATGAGCAGTTCTTC

abundance: -
d_gene: TRBD1
j_gene: TRBJ1-2
v_gene: TRBV28
CDR3aa: CASSPTALRDRRRRDYGYTF
CDR3nt: TGTGCCAGCAGTCCCACAGCTCTAAGGGACAGAAGAAGACGAGACTATGGCTACACCTTC

abundance: once
d_gene: -
j_gene: TRBJ2-6
v_gene: TRBV19
CDR3aa: CASSIDQISGANVLTF
CDR3nt: TGTGCCAGTAGTATAGATCAAATCTCTGGGGCCAACGTCCTGACTTTC

abundance: -
d_gene: -
j_gene: TRBJ1-1
v_gene: TRBV15
CDR3aa: CATSREGEGNTEAFF
CDR3nt: TGTGCCACCAGCAGAGAGGGAGAGGGGAACACTGAAGCTTTCTTT

abundance: -
d_gene: -
j_gene: TRBJ1-1
v_gene: TRBV28
CDR3aa: CASTSGGEGNGNTEAFF
CDR3nt: TGTGCCAGCACCTCCGGAGGGGAAGGAAATGGGAACACTGAAGCTTTCTTT

abundance: -
d_gene: TRBD1
j_gene: TRBJ2-4
v_gene: TRBV24-1
CDR3aa: CATSDTPEGGNQYF
CDR3nt: TGTGCCACCAGTGATACCCCGGAAGGGGGCAACCAGTACTTC

abundance: -
d_gene: -
j_gene: TRBJ2-7
v_gene: TRBV3-1/TRBV3-2
CDR3aa: CASSQGGGVEQYF
CDR3nt: TGTGCCAGCAGCCAAGGAGGGGGAGTGGAGCAGTACTTC

abundance: -
d_gene: -
j_gene: TRBJ2-7
v_gene: TRBV6-6
CDR3aa: CASSPIHLTSGYRDEQYF
CDR3nt: TGTGCCAGCAGTCCCATACACCTTACTTCGGGGTATCGTGACGAGCAGTACTTC

abundance: -
d_gene: TRBD1
j_gene: TRBJ1-1
v_gene: TRBV7-6
CDR3aa: CASSLGQNEAFF
CDR3nt: TGTGCCAGCAGCTTGGGACAGAATGAAGCTTTCTTT

abundance: -
d_gene: -
j_gene: TRBJ2-7
v_gene: TRBV11-2
CDR3aa: CASSSPRRGGEQYF
CDR3nt: TGTGCCAGCAGCTCCCCGCGACGAGGCGGCGAGCAGTACTTC

abundance: once
d_gene: -
j_gene: TRBJ1-1
v_gene: TRBV28
CDR3aa: CASHWRGEAFF
CDR3nt: TGTGCCAGCCACTGGAGGGGAGAAGCTTTCTTT

abundance: -
d_gene: -
j_gene: TRBJ1-2
v_gene: TRBV2
CDR3aa: CASSGGRGYGYTF
CDR3nt: TGTGCCAGCAGTGGGGGCAGAGGCTATGGCTACACCTTC

abundance: -
d_gene: -
j_gene: TRBJ1-5
v_gene: TRBV27
CDR3aa: CASSSTGSLNQPQHF
CDR3nt: TGTGCCAGCAGTTCGACAGGATCTCTCAATCAGCCCCAGCATTTT

abundance: -
d_gene: TRBD1
j_gene: TRBJ2-1
v_gene: TRBV4-1
CDR3aa: CASSVRDRFYNEQFF
CDR3nt: TGCGCCAGCAGCGTCCGGGACAGGTTTTACAATGAGCAGTTCTTC

abundance: once
d_gene: -
j_gene: TRBJ2-7
v_gene: TRBV6-5
CDR3aa: CASSYPGGTYEQYF
CDR3nt: TGTGCCAGCAGTTACCCGGGCGGGACCTACGAGCAGTACTTC

abundance: -
d_gene: -
j_gene: TRBJ1-2
v_gene: TRBV2
CDR3aa: CASSESGKHTF
CDR3nt: TGTGCCAGCAGTGAATCAGGGAAACACACCTTC

abundance: -
d_gene: TRBD1
j_gene: TRBJ1-5
v_gene: TRBV7-2
CDR3aa: CASSLPGGFNQPQHF
CDR3nt: TGTGCCAGCAGCCTCCCAGGGGGCTTCAATCAGCCCCAGCATTTT

abundance: -
d_gene: -
j_gene: TRBJ1-2
v_gene: TRBV7-8
CDR3aa: CASSLRGADYGYTF
CDR3nt: TGTGCCAGCAGCTTACGCGGGGCGGACTATGGCTACACCTTC

abundance: -
d_gene: -
j_gene: TRBJ1-1
v_gene: TRBV6-2/TRBV6-3
CDR3aa: CASSWGQIIGTEAFF
CDR3nt: TGTGCCAGCAGTTGGGGCCAAATAATTGGGACTGAAGCTTTCTTT

abundance: -
d_gene: TRBD1
j_gene: TRBJ1-3
v_gene: TRBV6-5
CDR3aa: CASSPPGGAGNTIYF
CDR3nt: TGTGCCAGCAGTCCTCCAGGGGGAGCTGGAAACACCATATATTTT

abundance: few
d_gene: -
j_gene: TRBJ1-5
v_gene: TRBV7-9
CDR3aa: CASSNDRYNQPQHF
CDR3nt: TGTGCCAGCAGCAATGACAGGTACAATCAGCCCCAGCATTTT

abundance: -
d_gene: -
j_gene: TRBJ1-1
v_gene: TRBV6-5
CDR3aa: CASSYSRGDFRAFF
CDR3nt: TGTGCCAGCAGTTACTCGAGAGGAGATTTTAGAGCTTTCTTT

abundance: -
d_gene: -
j_gene: TRBJ2-2
v_gene: TRBV23-1
CDR3aa: CASSQSGGGANTGELFF
CDR3nt: TGCGCCAGCAGTCAATCTGGGGGGGGCGCGAACACCGGGGAGCTGTTTTTT

abundance: many
d_gene: -
j_gene: TRBJ1-2
v_gene: TRBV11-3
CDR3aa: CALTGIEGYTF
CDR3nt: TGTGCCCTAACAGGGATTGAGGGCTACACCTTC

abundance: -
d_gene: -
j_gene: TRBJ2-2
v_gene: TRBV7-9
CDR3aa: CASLGPFGTGELFF
CDR3nt: TGTGCCAGCCTCGGTCCCTTCGGCACCGGGGAGCTGTTTTTT

abundance: -
d_gene: -
j_gene: TRBJ2-7
v_gene: TRBV7-9
CDR3aa: CASSNTAYEQYF
CDR3nt: TGTGCCAGCAGCAACACAGCCTACGAGCAGTACTTC

abundance: -
d_gene: TRBD2
j_gene: TRBJ2-3
v_gene: TRBV5-5
CDR3aa: CASSLRLAGPLLSTDTQYF
CDR3nt: TGTGCCAGCAGCTTGAGGCTAGCGGGGCCGCTCTTAAGCACAGATACGCAGTATTTT

abundance: -
d_gene: TRBD2
j_gene: TRBJ2-5
v_gene: TRBV5-6
CDR3aa: CASSLGAGGLETQYF
CDR3nt: TGTGCCAGCAGCTTGGGAGCGGGGGGGCTAGAGACCCAGTACTTC

abundance: -
d_gene: TRBD2
j_gene: TRBJ2-4
v_gene: TRBV6-2/TRBV6-3
CDR3aa: CASSSTLIGGGLAKNIQYF
CDR3nt: TGTGCCAGCAGTTCCACCCTAATCGGCGGGGGTCTAGCCAAAAACATTCAGTACTTC

abundance: -
d_gene: TRBD1
j_gene: TRBJ1-1
v_gene: TRBV27
CDR3aa: CASSSGTGGWNTEAFF
CDR3nt: TGTGCCAGCAGTTCTGGGACAGGGGGCTGGAACACTGAAGCTTTCTTT

abundance: -
d_gene: TRBD2
j_gene: TRBJ2-7
v_gene: TRBV10-3
CDR3aa: CAIEGLGEQYF
CDR3nt: TGTGCCATCGAGGGACTAGGCGAGCAGTACTTC

abundance: -
d_gene: TRBD1
j_gene: TRBJ1-4
v_gene: TRBV5-1
CDR3aa: CASSPGTGEKLFF
CDR3nt: TGCGCCAGCAGCCCCGGGACAGGAGAAAAACTGTTTTTT

abundance: -
d_gene: -
j_gene: TRBJ2-5
v_gene: TRBV21-1
CDR3aa: CASSITSGRALETQYF
CDR3nt: TGTGCCAGCAGCATTACTAGCGGGAGGGCCCTGGAGACCCAGTACTTC

abundance: -
d_gene: -
j_gene: TRBJ2-7
v_gene: TRBV6-5
CDR3aa: CASSYSRSYEQYF
CDR3nt: TGTGCCAGCAGTTACTCCAGATCCTACGAGCAGTACTTC

abundance: -
d_gene: TRBD1
j_gene: TRBJ1-6
v_gene: TRBV5-1
CDR3aa: CASSSQGRRNSPLHF
CDR3nt: TGCGCCAGCAGCTCACAGGGGAGGCGTAATTCACCCCTCCACTTT